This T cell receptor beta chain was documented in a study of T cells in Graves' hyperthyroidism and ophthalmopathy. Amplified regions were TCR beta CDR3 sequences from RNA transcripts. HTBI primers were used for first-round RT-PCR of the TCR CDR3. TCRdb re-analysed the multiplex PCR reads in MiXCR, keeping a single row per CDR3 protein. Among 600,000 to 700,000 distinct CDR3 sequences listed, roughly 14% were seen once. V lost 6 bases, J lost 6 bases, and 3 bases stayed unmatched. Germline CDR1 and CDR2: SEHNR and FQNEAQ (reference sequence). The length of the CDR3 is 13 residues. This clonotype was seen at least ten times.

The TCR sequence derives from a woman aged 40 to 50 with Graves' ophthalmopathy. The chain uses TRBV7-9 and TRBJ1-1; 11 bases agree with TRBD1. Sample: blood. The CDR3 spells CASRPGQGAEAFF. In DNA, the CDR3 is TGTGCCAGCAGACCGGGACAGGGGGCTGAAGCTTTCTTT.